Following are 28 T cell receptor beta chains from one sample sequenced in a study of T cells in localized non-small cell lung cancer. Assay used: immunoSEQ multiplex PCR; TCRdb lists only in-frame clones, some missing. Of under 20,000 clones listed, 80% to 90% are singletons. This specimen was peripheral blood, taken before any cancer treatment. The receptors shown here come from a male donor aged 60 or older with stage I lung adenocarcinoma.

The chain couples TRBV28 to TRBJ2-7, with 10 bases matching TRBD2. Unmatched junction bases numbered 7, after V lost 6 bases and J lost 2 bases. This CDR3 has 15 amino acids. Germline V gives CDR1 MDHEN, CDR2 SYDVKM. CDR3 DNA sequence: TGTGCCAGCAGGCCCGGACTAGCGGAGGCCTACGAGCAGTACTTC. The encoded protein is CASRPGLAEAYEQYF.

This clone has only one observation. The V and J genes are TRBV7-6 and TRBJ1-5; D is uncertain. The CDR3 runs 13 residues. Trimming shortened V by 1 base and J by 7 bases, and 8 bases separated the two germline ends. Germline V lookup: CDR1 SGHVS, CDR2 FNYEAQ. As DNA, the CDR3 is TGTGCCAGCAGCTTAGGGGTTTGGCAGCCCCAGCATTTT. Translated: CASSLGVWQPQHF.

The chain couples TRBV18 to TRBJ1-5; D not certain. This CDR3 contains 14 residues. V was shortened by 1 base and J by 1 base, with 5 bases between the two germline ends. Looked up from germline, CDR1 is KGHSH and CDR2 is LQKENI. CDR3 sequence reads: CASSPQGSNQPQHF. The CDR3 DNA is TGTGCCAGCTCACCACAAGGGAGCAATCAGCCCCAGCATTTT.

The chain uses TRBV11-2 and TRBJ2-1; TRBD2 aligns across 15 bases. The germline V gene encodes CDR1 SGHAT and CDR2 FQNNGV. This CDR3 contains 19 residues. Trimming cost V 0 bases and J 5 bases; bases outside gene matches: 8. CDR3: CASSLDGTSGRTANNEQFF. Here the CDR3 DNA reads TGTGCCAGCAGCTTAGATGGGACTAGCGGGAGGACCGCCAACAATGAGCAGTTCTTC.

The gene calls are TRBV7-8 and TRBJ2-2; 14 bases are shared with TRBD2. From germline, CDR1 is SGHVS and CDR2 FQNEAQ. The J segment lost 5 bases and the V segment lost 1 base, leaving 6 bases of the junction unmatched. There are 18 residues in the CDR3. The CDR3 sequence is CASSLETSGRARTGELFF. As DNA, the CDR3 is TGTGCCAGCAGCTTAGAGACTAGCGGGAGGGCGAGGACCGGGGAGCTGTTTTTT.

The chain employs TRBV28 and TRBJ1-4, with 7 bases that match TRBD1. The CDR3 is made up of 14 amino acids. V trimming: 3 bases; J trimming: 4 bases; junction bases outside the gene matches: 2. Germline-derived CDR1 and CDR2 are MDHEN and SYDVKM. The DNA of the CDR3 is TGTGCCAGCAGTTTTACAGGGGTTAATGAAAAACTGTTTTTT. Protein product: CASSFTGVNEKLFF.

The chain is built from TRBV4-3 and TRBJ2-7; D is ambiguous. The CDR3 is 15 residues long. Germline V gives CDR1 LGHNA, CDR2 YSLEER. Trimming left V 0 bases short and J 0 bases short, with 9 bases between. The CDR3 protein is CASSQDHRGSYEQYF. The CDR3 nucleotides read TGCGCCAGCAGCCAAGACCACAGAGGCTCCTACGAGCAGTACTTC.

CDR3 sequence reads: CASSTQTGRDSEAFF. The CDR3, as DNA: TGTGCCAGCAGCACCCAGACAGGCCGGGACTCTGAAGCTTTCTTT. The rearrangement links TRBV7-2 to TRBJ1-1; a weak D match, TRBD1 (6 bases). The germline V gene has CDR1 SGHTA and CDR2 FQGNSA. This CDR3 region has 15 residues. Trimming stripped 5 bases from V and 6 bases from J, with 19 bases between.

The CDR3 spells CASSQDDIVRGTYGYTF. The CDR3 DNA follows: TGCGCCAGCAGCCAAGATGATATAGTAAGGGGGACGTATGGCTACACCTTC. This sequence joins TRBV4-3 and TRBJ1-2; TRBD1 is a possible D gene (6 bases). V gave up 0 bases and J gave up 5 bases, with 19 bases separating them. The CDR3 sequence is 17 residues long. Germline CDR1 LGHNA, CDR2 YSLEER.

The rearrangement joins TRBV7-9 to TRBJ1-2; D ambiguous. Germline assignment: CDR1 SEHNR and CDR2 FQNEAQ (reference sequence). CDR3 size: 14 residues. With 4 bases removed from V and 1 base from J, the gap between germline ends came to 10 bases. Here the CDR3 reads CASSSSDLNYGYTF. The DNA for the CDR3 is TGTGCCAGCAGCTCCTCCGATCTTAACTATGGCTACACCTTC. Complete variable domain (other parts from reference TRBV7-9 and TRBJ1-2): DTGVSQNPRHKITKRGQNVTFRCDPISEHNRLYWYRQTLGQGPEFLTYFQNEAQLEKSRLLSDRFSAERPKGSFSTLEIQRTEQGDSAMYLCASSSSDLNYGYTFGSGTRLTVV.

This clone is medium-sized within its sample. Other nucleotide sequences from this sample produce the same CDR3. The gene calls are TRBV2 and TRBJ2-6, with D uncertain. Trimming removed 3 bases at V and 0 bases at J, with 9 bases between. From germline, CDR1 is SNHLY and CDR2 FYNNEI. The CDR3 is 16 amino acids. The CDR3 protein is CASSEAWNSGANVLTF. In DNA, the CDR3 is TGTGCCAGCAGTGAGGCCTGGAACTCTGGGGCCAACGTCCTGACTTTC.

CDR3 coding DNA: TGTGCCAGCAGCCGATTAACAGGGTCCTCTGGAAACACCATATATTTT. Its protein is CASSRLTGSSGNTIYF. The genes are TRBV7-2 and TRBJ1-3; tentatively, D is TRBD1 (6 bases). The CDR3 extends over 16 amino acids. V was cut by 5 bases and J by 0 bases, with 14 bases left in between. In germline, CDR1 is SGHTA, CDR2 FQGNSA.

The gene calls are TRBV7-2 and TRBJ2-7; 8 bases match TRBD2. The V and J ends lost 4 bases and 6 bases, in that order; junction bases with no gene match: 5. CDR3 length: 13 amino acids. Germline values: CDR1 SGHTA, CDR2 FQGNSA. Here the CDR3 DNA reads TGTGCCAGCAGCTCGGGACTAGTCAGCGAGCAGTACTTC. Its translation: CASSSGLVSEQYF.

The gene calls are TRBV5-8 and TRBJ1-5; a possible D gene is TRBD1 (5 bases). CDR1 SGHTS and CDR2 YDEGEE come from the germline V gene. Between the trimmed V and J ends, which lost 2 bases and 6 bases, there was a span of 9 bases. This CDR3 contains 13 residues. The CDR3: CASSLQDGQPQHF. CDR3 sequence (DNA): TGTGCCAGCAGCTTACAGGACGGTCAGCCCCAGCATTTT.

The CDR3 DNA follows: TGTGCCAGCAGTCCCCCTTCCAGGGCTGGAAACACCATATATTTT. Translated, it gives CASSPPSRAGNTIYF. The chain employs TRBV28 and TRBJ1-3; weak D call: TRBD1 (5 bases). CDR3 length equals 15 residues. V lost 5 bases to trimming and J lost 2 bases, with 13 bases between them. Looked up from germline, CDR1 is MDHEN and CDR2 is SYDVKM.

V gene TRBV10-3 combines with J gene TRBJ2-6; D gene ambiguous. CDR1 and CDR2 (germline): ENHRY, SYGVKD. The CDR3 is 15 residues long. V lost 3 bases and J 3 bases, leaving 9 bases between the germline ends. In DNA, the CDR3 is TGTGCCATCAGTGACGAGGTGGATGGGGCCAACGTCCTGACTTTC. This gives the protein CAISDEVDGANVLTF.

Here the CDR3 reads CASSPAVGIGDNEQYF. The CDR3 DNA sequence: TGTGCCAGCAGCCCCGCGGTGGGAATAGGGGATAACGAGCAGTACTTC. This rearrangement joins TRBV4-2 to TRBJ2-7; D is perhaps TRBD1 (5 bases). The CDR3 has 16 amino acids. Trimming stripped 4 bases from V and 5 bases from J, with 21 bases between. CDR1 and CDR2 from the germline V gene are LGHNA and YNFKEQ.

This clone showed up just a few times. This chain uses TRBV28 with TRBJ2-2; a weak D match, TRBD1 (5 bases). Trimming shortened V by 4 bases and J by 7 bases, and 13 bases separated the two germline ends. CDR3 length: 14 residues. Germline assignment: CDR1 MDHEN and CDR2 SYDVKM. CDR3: CASSSRRGFGELFF. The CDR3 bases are TGTGCCAGCAGTTCCCGTAGGGGTTTCGGGGAGCTGTTTTTT.

CDR3 protein: CASSSEVLTDTQYF. The CDR3, as DNA: TGTGCCAGCAGCTCAGAGGTCCTCACAGATACGCAGTATTTT. The chain links TRBV7-6 to TRBJ2-3; D remains ambiguous. The CDR3 loop spans 14 amino acids. Germline-derived CDR1 and CDR2 are SGHVS and FNYEAQ. Trimming left V 4 bases short and J 2 bases short, with 10 bases between.

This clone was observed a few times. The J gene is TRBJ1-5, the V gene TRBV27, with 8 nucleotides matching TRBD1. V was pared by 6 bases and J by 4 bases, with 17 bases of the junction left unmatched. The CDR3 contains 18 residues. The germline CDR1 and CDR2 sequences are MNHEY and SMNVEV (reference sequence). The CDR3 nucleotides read TGTGCCAGCAGCCGCACAGGGGGAATAGTTGTCAGTAATCAGCCCCAGCATTTT. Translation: CASSRTGGIVVSNQPQHF.

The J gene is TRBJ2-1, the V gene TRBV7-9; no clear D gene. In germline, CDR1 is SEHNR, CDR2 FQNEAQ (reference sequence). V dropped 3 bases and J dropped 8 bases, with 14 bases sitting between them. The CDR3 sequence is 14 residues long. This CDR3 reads CASSLLSTGDEQFF. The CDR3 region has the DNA TGTGCCAGCAGCTTGCTCTCGACGGGCGATGAGCAGTTCTTC.

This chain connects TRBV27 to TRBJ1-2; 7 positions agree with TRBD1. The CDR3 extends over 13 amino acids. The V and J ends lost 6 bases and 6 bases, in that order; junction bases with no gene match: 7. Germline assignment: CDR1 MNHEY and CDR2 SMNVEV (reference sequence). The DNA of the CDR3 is TGTGCCAGCAGCACCACAGGGGCAAATGGCTACACCTTC. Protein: CASSTTGANGYTF.

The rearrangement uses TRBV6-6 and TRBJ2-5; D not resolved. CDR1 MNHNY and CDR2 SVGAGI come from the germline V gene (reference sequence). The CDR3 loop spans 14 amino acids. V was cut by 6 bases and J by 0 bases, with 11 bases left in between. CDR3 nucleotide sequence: TGTGCCAGCAGGGGGTTACCGTACCAAGAGACCCAGTACTTC. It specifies CASRGLPYQETQYF.

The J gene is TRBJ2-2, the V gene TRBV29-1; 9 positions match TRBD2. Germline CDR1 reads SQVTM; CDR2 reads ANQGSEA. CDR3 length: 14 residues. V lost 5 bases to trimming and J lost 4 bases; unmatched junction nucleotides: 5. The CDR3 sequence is CSVRLAGLTGELFF. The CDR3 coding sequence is TGCAGCGTTCGGCTAGCGGGGCTCACCGGGGAGCTGTTTTTT.

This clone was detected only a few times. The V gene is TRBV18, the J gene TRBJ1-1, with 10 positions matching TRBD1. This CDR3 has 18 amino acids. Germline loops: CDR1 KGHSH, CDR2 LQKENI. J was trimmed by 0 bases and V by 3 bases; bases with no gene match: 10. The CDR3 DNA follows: TGTGCCAGCTCACCCATTGGGATGACAGGGGGCATGAACACTGAAGCTTTCTTT. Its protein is CASSPIGMTGGMNTEAFF.

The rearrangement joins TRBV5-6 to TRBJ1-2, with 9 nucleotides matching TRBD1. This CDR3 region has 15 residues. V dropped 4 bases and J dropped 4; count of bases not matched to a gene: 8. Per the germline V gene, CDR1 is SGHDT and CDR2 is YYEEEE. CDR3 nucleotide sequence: TGTGCCAGCAGCCCCGGGGGACAGGGAGGCTATGGCTACACCTTC. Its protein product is CASSPGGQGGYGYTF.

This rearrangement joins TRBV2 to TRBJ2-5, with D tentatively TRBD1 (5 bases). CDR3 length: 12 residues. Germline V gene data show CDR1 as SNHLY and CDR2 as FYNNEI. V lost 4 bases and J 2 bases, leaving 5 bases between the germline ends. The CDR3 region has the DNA TGTGCCAGCAGTGGACAGCAAGAGACCCAGTACTTC. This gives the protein CASSGQQETQYF.

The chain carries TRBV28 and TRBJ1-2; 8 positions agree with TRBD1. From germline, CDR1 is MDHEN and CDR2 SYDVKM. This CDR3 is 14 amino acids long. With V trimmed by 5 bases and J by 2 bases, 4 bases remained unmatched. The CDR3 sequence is CASSRDRLNYGYTF. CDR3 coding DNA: TGTGCCAGCAGTCGGGACAGGCTGAACTATGGCTACACCTTC.